The rows below give T cell receptor beta chains drawn from one sample of a study of Ad26.COV2.S vaccination and SARS-CoV-2 variants. Here immunoSEQ multiplex PCR was the method, and the copy in TCRdb shows in-frame clones only, minus some. This table has roughly 350,000 clones, roughly 91% appearing once. Specimen: peripheral blood, collected in a trial of Ad26.COV2.S vaccine versus placebo. The receptor source for this set is a person aged 18-65 years who received the Ad26.COV2.S COVID-19 vaccine or a placebo. Both conserved end residues are part of each CDR3. The order of the fields is clone size, J gene, D gene, V gene, CDR3 length, CDR3 protein, CDR3 DNA. A D gene is named only where the DNA matches it firmly. Part of the rows lack a size; the others show once, few, many or a class for expanded clones.

abundance: -; j_gene: TRBJ2-2; d_gene: -; v_gene: TRBV11-2; len: 17; CDR3aa: CASSFRQTTANTGELFF; CDR3nt: TGTGCCAGCAGCTTTAGGCAAACGACAGCGAACACCGGGGAGCTGTTTTTT
abundance: -; j_gene: TRBJ2-1; d_gene: -; v_gene: TRBV4-3; len: 17; CDR3aa: CASSQDGTVSSYNEQFF; CDR3nt: TGCGCCAGCAGCCAAGATGGCACAGTTAGCTCCTACAATGAGCAGTTCTTC
abundance: -; j_gene: TRBJ2-6; d_gene: -; v_gene: TRBV19; len: 15; CDR3aa: CASSVTGTGANVLTF; CDR3nt: TGTGCCAGTAGTGTAACAGGGACTGGGGCCAACGTCCTGACTTTC
abundance: once; j_gene: TRBJ2-2; d_gene: TRBD1; v_gene: TRBV28; len: 15; CDR3aa: CASRVDRGRIGELFF; CDR3nt: TGTGCCAGCAGAGTGGACAGGGGGCGTATCGGGGAGCTGTTTTTT
abundance: -; j_gene: TRBJ1-4; d_gene: -; v_gene: TRBV6-1; len: 15; CDR3aa: CASSEHGLLNEKLFF; CDR3nt: TGTGCCAGCAGTGAACATGGATTACTTAATGAAAAACTGTTTTTT
abundance: -; j_gene: TRBJ1-5; d_gene: -; v_gene: TRBV7-9; len: 13; CDR3aa: CASSLSREQPQHF; CDR3nt: TGTGCCAGCAGCTTATCCAGGGAACAGCCCCAGCATTTT
abundance: few; j_gene: TRBJ1-6; d_gene: TRBD1; v_gene: TRBV7-3; len: 14; CDR3aa: CASSLSGGGSPLHF; CDR3nt: TGTGCCAGCAGCTTATCAGGGGGAGGCTCACCCCTCCACTTT
abundance: -; j_gene: TRBJ1-4; d_gene: TRBD1; v_gene: TRBV2; len: 13; CDR3aa: CASSGTAREKLFF; CDR3nt: TGTGCCAGCAGCGGGACAGCGAGAGAAAAACTGTTTTTT
abundance: -; j_gene: TRBJ1-1; d_gene: TRBD1; v_gene: TRBV7-9; len: 15; CDR3aa: CASSKTDRGVAEAFF; CDR3nt: TGTGCCAGCAGCAAAACGGACAGGGGGGTCGCTGAAGCTTTCTTT
abundance: -; j_gene: TRBJ1-1; d_gene: -; v_gene: TRBV7-8; len: 13; CDR3aa: CASSLVDWQEAFF; CDR3nt: TGTGCCAGCAGCTTAGTCGATTGGCAGGAAGCTTTCTTT
abundance: -; j_gene: TRBJ2-5; d_gene: -; v_gene: TRBV28; len: 15; CDR3aa: CASSFLGAGRETQYF; CDR3nt: TGTGCCAGCAGTTTCCTTGGGGCAGGCCGAGAGACCCAGTACTTC
abundance: -; j_gene: TRBJ1-2; d_gene: -; v_gene: TRBV5-4; len: 15; CDR3aa: CASSLVGGANYGYTF; CDR3nt: TGTGCCAGCAGCTTGGTTGGAGGAGCTAACTATGGCTACACCTTC
abundance: -; j_gene: TRBJ1-1; d_gene: -; v_gene: TRBV21-1; len: 21; CDR3aa: CASPRRRVIQYSKQTRPEAFF; CDR3nt: TGTGCCAGCCCAAGGCGGAGAGTCATACAGTACTCTAAACAGACACGACCAGAAGCTTTCTTT
abundance: -; j_gene: TRBJ2-1; d_gene: -; v_gene: TRBV4-1; len: 14; CDR3aa: CASSQMRVYDEQFF; CDR3nt: TGCGCCAGCAGCCAAATGCGGGTGTATGATGAGCAGTTCTTC
abundance: -; j_gene: TRBJ1-2; d_gene: -; v_gene: TRBV11-2; len: 15; CDR3aa: CASSSVLPSNYGYTF; CDR3nt: TGTGCCAGCAGCTCCGTACTGCCGTCTAACTATGGCTACACCTTC
abundance: -; j_gene: TRBJ2-1; d_gene: -; v_gene: TRBV25-1; len: 13; CDR3aa: CASSEFGLDEQFF; CDR3nt: TGTGCCAGCAGTGAATTCGGGTTAGATGAGCAGTTCTTC
abundance: -; j_gene: TRBJ1-1; d_gene: -; v_gene: TRBV5-6; len: 18; CDR3aa: CASSLYWPENNPNTEAFF; CDR3nt: TGTGCCAGCAGCTTGTATTGGCCGGAGAACAATCCCAACACTGAAGCTTTCTTT
abundance: -; j_gene: TRBJ2-7; d_gene: TRBD2; v_gene: TRBV6-6; len: 16; CDR3aa: CASSYSRLAESYEQYF; CDR3nt: TGTGCCAGCAGTTACTCCAGACTAGCGGAATCTTACGAGCAGTACTTC
abundance: -; j_gene: TRBJ1-3; d_gene: -; v_gene: TRBV3-1/TRBV3-2; len: 15; CDR3aa: CASSRGHTSGNTIYF; CDR3nt: TGTGCCAGCAGCCGAGGGCACACTTCTGGAAACACCATATATTTT
abundance: -; j_gene: TRBJ2-5; d_gene: -; v_gene: TRBV3-1/TRBV3-2; len: 15; CDR3aa: CASSQWGSGAETQYF; CDR3nt: TGTGCCAGCAGCCAATGGGGATCGGGTGCAGAGACCCAGTACTTC
abundance: -; j_gene: TRBJ2-7; d_gene: TRBD1; v_gene: TRBV27; len: 15; CDR3aa: CASSSPGTGRVGQYF; CDR3nt: TGTGCCAGCAGTTCCCCCGGGACAGGACGTGTCGGGCAGTACTTC
abundance: -; j_gene: TRBJ2-7; d_gene: TRBD1; v_gene: TRBV28; len: 15; CDR3aa: CASSLGTGALYEQYF; CDR3nt: TGTGCCAGCAGTTTAGGGACAGGGGCTCTTTACGAGCAGTACTTC
abundance: few; j_gene: TRBJ1-1; d_gene: -; v_gene: TRBV3-1/TRBV3-2; len: 15; CDR3aa: CASSQELQGKAEAFF; CDR3nt: TGTGCCAGCAGCCAAGAGCTACAGGGAAAGGCTGAAGCTTTCTTT
abundance: -; j_gene: TRBJ2-7; d_gene: TRBD1; v_gene: TRBV5-8; len: 14; CDR3aa: CASSPEGQLYEQYF; CDR3nt: TGTGCCAGCAGCCCAGAGGGACAGCTCTACGAGCAGTACTTC